This paragraph covers one T cell receptor beta chain sequence. What it recognizes is unknown. The germline V gene encodes CDR1 ENHRY and CDR2 SYGVKD. The CDR3 consists of 14 residues. Someone took an approximately 2.4 ml blood sample from each of the donors. From its re-call of the 5' RACE reads, TCRdb lists each CDR3 protein once, without DNA. The sample holds 400,000 to 500,000 distinct CDR3 sequences. These data are taken from a study of monozygotic twins with inflammatory bowel disease. The study, taken as a whole, reports: Some repertoire variability may stem from patients' differing immunosuppressive treatments.

Sequencing used blood. V and J are TRBV10-3 and TRBJ1-2; without DNA, the TCRdb call of TRBD1 cannot be checked. The sequence came from a human donor with ulcerative colitis or Crohn's disease, or a healthy co-twin of an affected twin (not recorded which). CDR3 loop: CAIRPGQGAHGYTF.